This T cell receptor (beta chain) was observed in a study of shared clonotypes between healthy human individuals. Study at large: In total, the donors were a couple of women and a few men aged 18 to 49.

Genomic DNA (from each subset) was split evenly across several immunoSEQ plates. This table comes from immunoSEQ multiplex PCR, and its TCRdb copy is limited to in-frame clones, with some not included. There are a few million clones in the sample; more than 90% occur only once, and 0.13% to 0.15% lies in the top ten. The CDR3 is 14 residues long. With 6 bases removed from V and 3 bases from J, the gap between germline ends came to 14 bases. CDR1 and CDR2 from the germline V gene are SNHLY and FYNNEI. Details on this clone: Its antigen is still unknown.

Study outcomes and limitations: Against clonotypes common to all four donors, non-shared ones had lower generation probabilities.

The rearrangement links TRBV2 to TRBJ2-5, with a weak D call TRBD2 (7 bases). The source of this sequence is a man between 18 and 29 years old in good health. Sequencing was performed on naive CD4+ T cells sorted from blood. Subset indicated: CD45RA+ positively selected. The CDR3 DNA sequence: TGTGCCAGCAGCCTACAGGGAGGGAAAGAGACCCAGTACTTC. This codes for CASSLQGGKETQYF.